The sequence of this T cell receptor (beta chain) was determined in a study of graft-versus-host responses after intestinal transplantation. Study overall: Following induction with anti-thymocyte globulin, all recipients were given tacrolimus and steroids for approximately 3 years.

The source of post-transplant bone marrow was the posterior iliac crest or another site. General study findings and limits: GvH clones turned up in recipient marrow; some had shown up first in ileum or blood.

Clones were read by immunoSEQ multiplex PCR, and TCRdb kept only the in-frame ones, dropping some. The repertoire holds tens of thousands of clones, roughly 90% seen once, with less than 8% in the top ten. The CDR3 extends over 13 amino acids. The V gene's germline CDR1 is SNHLY and CDR2 FYNNEI. Trimming removed 7 bases at V and 8 bases at J, with 15 bases between. A single count supports this clone. Its antigen remains unidentified. V is TRBV2 and J is TRBJ2-1; D tentatively fits TRBD1 or TRBD2 (5 bases each). This TCR was recovered from a human patient who received an intestinal transplant, so some T cells may come from the graft donor. Material: bone marrow, obtained less than 750 days after intestinal transplantation. In DNA, the CDR3 is TGTGCCAGCACCCGGGACGGGGTTGATGAGCAGTTCTTC. Its translation: CASTRDGVDEQFF.